The 17 T cell receptor beta chains listed next were all sequenced from one sample in a study of graft-versus-host responses after intestinal transplantation. Their specific antigens are unknown. Produced via immunoSEQ multiplex PCR; TCRdb's table is partial and in-frame only. This sample yields approximately 97,000 clones, of which around 92% are seen a single time; approximately 0.17% belongs to the top ten. This sample comprised unstimulated CD4+ T cells sorted from spleen or lymph node cells, obtained before transplant. The receptors come from a human donor who was the organ donor for an intestinal transplant.

This clone came up once. V and J are TRBV6-5 and TRBJ1-5, with D unclear. Germline-derived CDR1 and CDR2 are MNHEY and SVGAGI. The CDR3 has 13 residues. V was clipped by 10 bases and J by 6 bases, with 16 bases between them. The chain's CDR3 is CATCSGAGQPQHF. Here the CDR3 DNA reads TGTGCCACCTGCAGCGGCGCAGGTCAGCCCCAGCATTTT.

The chain couples TRBV5-1 to TRBJ2-7, with TRBD1 matching 8 bases. V lost 4 bases to trimming and J lost 2 bases; unmatched junction nucleotides: 8. The CDR3 extends over 15 amino acids. CDR1 SGHRS and CDR2 YFSETQ come from the germline V gene. Here the CDR3 reads CASSVNRDRPYEQYF. DNA for the CDR3: TGCGCCAGCAGCGTTAACCGGGACAGGCCCTACGAGCAGTACTTC.

This chain connects TRBV11-1 to TRBJ1-2; 7 nucleotides line up with TRBD1. CDR1 SGHAT and CDR2 FQDESV come from the germline V gene (reference sequence). CDR3 length equals 16 residues. With 5 bases clipped from V and 8 bases from J, the junction kept 17 bases outside the gene matches. CDR3 residues: CASSPSVGGRSEGYTF. CDR3 sequence (DNA): TGTGCCAGCAGCCCTAGTGTAGGGGGCAGGTCGGAGGGCTACACCTTC.

V gene TRBV2 combines with J gene TRBJ2-3; 11 positions agree with TRBD1. This CDR3 has 14 residues. Trimming removed 7 bases from V and 4 bases from J; junction bases left unmatched: 4. The germline V gene encodes CDR1 SNHLY and CDR2 FYNNEI. DNA of the CDR3: TGTGCCAGCATGCGGGACAGGGGGGCAGATACGCAGTATTTT. Translation: CASMRDRGADTQYF.

The rearrangement links TRBV28 to TRBJ1-2; 9 nucleotides align to TRBD1. J was trimmed by 2 bases and V by 7 bases; bases with no gene match: 11. This CDR3 is 16 amino acids long. The germline CDR1 and CDR2 sequences are MDHEN and SYDVKM. The CDR3 DNA follows: TGTGCCAGCATTGGGGGTTTAGGGACAGGGAACTATGGCTACACCTTC. Translated: CASIGGLGTGNYGYTF.

This clone was counted once. The V gene is TRBV18, the J gene TRBJ2-7; the D is unclear. The CDR3 spans 14 residues. The germline V gene encodes CDR1 KGHSH and CDR2 LQKENI. The V gene lost 1 base and the J gene lost 2 bases, with 9 bases spanning the gap. The CDR3 DNA follows: TGTGCCAGCTCACCACGAAGTGGGCCCTACGAGCAGTACTTC. Amino acids: CASSPRSGPYEQYF.

This rearrangement joins TRBV7-2 to TRBJ2-5; a possible D gene is TRBD2 (5 bases). Trimming pared 6 bases from V and 6 bases from J, leaving 17 bases between. CDR1 SGHTA and CDR2 FQGNSA come from the germline V gene. The length of the CDR3 is 14 residues. Here the CDR3 reads CASRWLALLKTQYF. The DNA of the CDR3 is TGTGCCAGCAGATGGCTAGCCCTACTCAAGACCCAGTACTTC.

The chain uses TRBV11-2 and TRBJ2-7; 7 bases are a match to TRBD1. Losses at the gene ends were 0 bases for V and 7 bases for J; bases not matched to a gene: 9. The germline CDR1 and CDR2 sequences are SGHAT and FQNNGV. This CDR3 spans 15 amino acids. As DNA, the CDR3 is TGTGCCAGCAGCTTAGATCTTGTGACAGGGAAAGAGCAGTACTTC. Its translation is CASSLDLVTGKEQYF.

The chain joins TRBV5-6 to TRBJ1-2; the match to TRBD1 covers 8 bases. Germline loops: CDR1 SGHDT, CDR2 YYEEEE. This CDR3 has 16 amino acids. The V and J ends lost 4 bases and 5 bases, in that order; junction bases with no gene match: 13. The CDR3 nucleotides are TGTGCCAGCAGCATTCTCCCGGGACAGGCCGGGTATGGCTACACCTTC. Its protein is CASSILPGQAGYGYTF.

This chain uses TRBV5-1 with TRBJ2-1; the D gene is possibly TRBD1 (6 bases). This CDR3 is built from 14 residues. V was cut by 2 bases and J by 7 bases, with 13 bases left in between. In germline, CDR1 is SGHRS, CDR2 YFSETQ. CDR3 sequence: CASSFMAGENEQFF. Here the CDR3 DNA reads TGCGCCAGCAGCTTTATGGCAGGGGAAAATGAGCAGTTCTTC.

This chain joins TRBV11-2 and TRBJ2-1, with D tentatively TRBD2 (6 bases). V gave up 4 bases and J gave up 6 bases, with 13 bases separating them. Germline V gene lookup returns CDR1 SGHAT and CDR2 FQNNGV. The CDR3 sequence is 14 residues long. The CDR3 nucleotides are TGTGCCAGCAGCTCCAGACTAGTTGGCAATGAGCAGTTCTTC. Its translation: CASSSRLVGNEQFF. The whole variable domain, filled in from reference TRBV11-2 and TRBJ2-1, reads EAGVAQSPRYKIIEKRQSVAFWCNPISGHATLYWYQQILGQGPKLLIQFQNNGVVDDSQLPKDRFSAERLKGVDSTLKIQPAKLEDSAVYLCASSSRLVGNEQFFGPGTRLTVL.

This sequence joins TRBV19 and TRBJ1-2, with unresolved D. The CDR3 has 16 residues. Germline assignment: CDR1 LNHDA and CDR2 SQIVND (reference sequence). The V gene lost 3 bases and the J gene lost 0 bases, with 14 bases spanning the gap. The CDR3 sequence is CASSISVRTANYGYTF. The CDR3 DNA reads TGTGCCAGTAGTATTTCGGTTAGAACCGCTAACTATGGCTACACCTTC.

V gene TRBV1 combines with J gene TRBJ2-4; TRBD2, the table's D call, was not compared with the DNA. TRBV1 is given as a pseudogene. This CDR3 has 20 residues. CDR3 sequence reads: CTSSQDGLAGGLSPQNIQYF. CDR3 coding DNA: TGCACCAGCAGCCAAGATGGGCTAGCGGGGGGGTTATCGCCCCAAAACATTCAGTACTTC.

The rearrangement links TRBV7-3 to TRBJ1-1, with a possible D match to TRBD1 (5 bases). With 3 bases removed from V and 5 bases from J, the gap between germline ends came to 10 bases. This CDR3 region has 13 residues. Germline V gene sequence: CDR1 SGHTA, CDR2 FQGTGA. CDR3: CASSFGRETEAFF. CDR3 nucleotide sequence: TGTGCCAGCAGCTTCGGCAGGGAAACTGAAGCTTTCTTT.

The chain is built from TRBV5-1 and TRBJ2-4, with 15 nucleotides matching TRBD2. This CDR3 has 16 residues. Germline CDR1 SGHRS, CDR2 YFSETQ. Unmatched junction bases numbered 6, after V lost 3 bases and J lost 8 bases. DNA for the CDR3: TGCGCCAGCAGCTGGACTAGCGGGGGGGTGAAGGACATTCAGTACTTC. Its protein is CASSWTSGGVKDIQYF.

This chain uses TRBV9 with TRBJ2-1, with TRBD2 as a possible D gene (5 bases). This CDR3 has 15 residues. Germline CDR1 is SGDLS and CDR2 is YYNGEE. The ends were cut back, 0 bases at V and 6 bases at J, with 13 bases in the middle. This CDR3 reads CASSVEDLLVNEQFF. The CDR3 region has the DNA TGTGCCAGCAGCGTAGAGGACTTATTGGTCAATGAGCAGTTCTTC. Variable domain in full (rest from reference TRBV9 and TRBJ2-1): DSGVTQTPKHLITATGQRVTLRCSPRSGDLSVYWYQQSLDQGLQFLIQYYNGEERAKGNILERFSAQQFPDLHSELNLSSLELGDSALYFCASSVEDLLVNEQFFGPGTRLTVL.

J is TRBJ2-7 and V is TRBV7-3, with D perhaps TRBD1 (6 bases). Trimming took off 2 bases at V and 6 bases at J, with 23 bases between the two ends. This CDR3 is 17 amino acids long. In germline, CDR1 is SGHTA, CDR2 FQGTGA. Here the CDR3 reads CASSLSGTRVALTEQYF. DNA for the CDR3: TGTGCCAGCAGCTTATCGGGGACAAGGGTTGCGCTTACCGAGCAGTACTTC. The whole variable domain, remainder taken from reference TRBV7-3 and TRBJ2-7, is GAGVSQTPSNKVTEKGKYVELRCDPISGHTALYWYRQSLGQGPEFLIYFQGTGAADDSGLPNDRFFAVRPEGSVSTLKIQRTERGDSAVYLCASSLSGTRVALTEQYFGPGTRLTVT.